The clone carrying this T cell receptor (beta chain) showed up just a few times. Its antigen is unidentified. Sequencing used immunoSEQ multiplex PCR; TCRdb keeps in-frame clones, though not all of them. The sample records tens of thousands of clones, about four fifths being singletons. These data belong to a study of T cell clones after liver transplantation. Study summary: Samples came from ITN030ST, which attempted immunosuppression withdrawal within 2 years of liver transplantation. Pre-transplant mixed lymphocyte reactions yielded third-party-reactive TCRbeta sequences as comparators for graft-donor-reactive sequences. Overall study findings and caveats: Graft donor-reactive T cells possibly entered the graft instead of undergoing deletion.

The receptor was derived from a human patient who received a liver transplant. Some T cells may have come from the graft donor. The sequenced sample was CD4+ T cells from blood, obtained 12 months after liver transplant.

Written as DNA, the CDR3 is TGTGCCAGCATCCCCGACGGGACAGGCTCCTACAATGAGCAGTTCTTC. Translating gives CASIPDGTGSYNEQFF. The chain carries TRBV5-4 and TRBJ2-1, with TRBD1 matching 8 bases. The length of the CDR3 is 16 residues. Trimming cost V 6 bases and J 0 bases; bases outside gene matches: 8. Germline V gives CDR1 SGHNT, CDR2 YYREEE (reference sequence).